The 29 T cell receptor beta chains presented below share a single source sample, sequenced in a study of post-analysis software for immune sequencing data. These receptors have no identified antigens. TCR beta cDNA libraries included unique molecular identifiers. In TCRdb, the PCR reads were re-called with MiXCR into one record per CDR3 protein. The table lists hundreds of thousands of distinct CDR3 sequences, roughly 30% of them singletons. Study findings and constraints: The study found TRBV5-6, TRBV5-1 and TRBV20-1 among a handful of TRBV segments more frequent in patients than controls.

Sequencing used blood. These receptors were obtained from a girl between 5 and 17 years old with multiple sclerosis.

The rearrangement links TRBV20-1 to TRBJ2-7; TRBD2 agrees at 13 bases. This CDR3 is 14 amino acids long. Germline CDR1 DFQATT, CDR2 SNEGSKA (reference sequence). After removal of 6 bases from V and 2 bases from J, the junction contained 4 bases not matched to a gene. CDR3 protein: CSARTSGRAYEQYF. Written as DNA, the CDR3 is TGCAGTGCCAGGACTAGCGGGAGAGCCTACGAGCAGTACTTC.

This clonotype was seen a handful of times. This chain connects TRBV12-3 or TRBV12-4 to TRBJ2-1; tentatively, D is TRBD2 (6 bases). The CDR3 sequence is 16 residues long. Trimming cost V 3 bases and J 5 bases, with 17 bases left between them. CDR3 protein: CASSFSWGTGDNEQFF. CDR3 DNA sequence: TGTGCCAGCAGTTTTAGTTGGGGGACTGGGGACAATGAGCAGTTCTTC.

In its sample, this clonotype was seen a few times. CDR3 sequence reads: CASSHLSGRGTDTQYF. The CDR3 region has the DNA TGTGCCAGCAGCCACCTAAGCGGGAGGGGTACAGATACGCAGTATTTT. The J gene is TRBJ2-3, the V gene TRBV3-1; the match to TRBD2 covers 10 bases. The trim removed 3 bases at V and 3 bases at J, leaving 6 bases unmatched. Germline V gene data show CDR1 as LGHDT and CDR2 as YNNKEL (reference sequence). CDR3 length: 16 amino acids.

The chain combines TRBV28 with TRBJ2-7; perhaps TRBD2 as D (6 bases). Germline V lookup: CDR1 MDHEN, CDR2 SYDVKM. The CDR3 sequence is 13 residues long. The ends were cut back, 2 bases at V and 6 bases at J, with 11 bases in the middle. Here the CDR3 reads CASSLSTEGEQYF. Written as DNA, the CDR3 is TGTGCCAGCAGTTTAAGCACGGAGGGCGAGCAGTACTTC.

The V and J genes are TRBV14 and TRBJ1-2; the match to TRBD1 covers 11 bases. The V segment lost 2 bases and the J segment 4 bases; nucleotides outside the gene matches: 9. Germline CDR1 and CDR2: SGHDN and FVKESK. The CDR3 length is 17 residues. The CDR3 loop is CASSQLGQGVRGYGYTF. In DNA, the CDR3 is TGTGCCAGCAGCCAATTGGGACAGGGGGTAAGAGGCTATGGCTACACCTTC.

The CDR3 here is CASSLVRSRPEAFF. The CDR3 bases are TGTGCCAGCAGTTTAGTTCGGTCTCGGCCTGAAGCTTTCTTT. The rearrangement joins TRBV12-3 or TRBV12-4 to TRBJ1-1, with D unresolved. The CDR3 extends over 14 amino acids. Trimming pared 1 base from V and 6 bases from J, leaving 12 bases between.

The table lists this clonotype with a few counts. This chain links TRBV29-1 with TRBJ2-5, with a weak D call TRBD2 (6 bases). There are 14 residues in the CDR3. The germline CDR1 and CDR2 sequences are SQVTM and ANQGSEA. V lost 8 bases and J lost 5, with 21 bases in between. The CDR3 loop is CSTMGGTGVETQYF. CDR3 sequence (DNA): TGCAGCACCATGGGGGGTACGGGAGTTGAGACCCAGTACTTC.

Regarding this clonotype: Sequence at one end of the junction differs from germline and may be a read error. The chain is built from TRBV18 and TRBJ2-1, with D unclear. This CDR3 is 14 amino acids long. CDR1 is KGHSH and CDR2 is LQKENI in the germline V gene. Here the CDR3 reads CASSPPPEYNEQFF. CDR3 DNA sequence: TGTGCCAGCTCGCCACCCCCGGAATACAATGAGCAGTTCTTC.

This sequence joins TRBV5-6 and TRBJ1-4, with D possibly being TRBD1 (6 bases). CDR1 SGHDT and CDR2 YYEEEE come from the germline V gene. The V end lost 4 bases, the J end lost 2 bases, and 18 bases lay between the germline ends. This CDR3 region has 17 residues. Here the CDR3 reads CASSIFRGASTNEKLFF. In nucleotides, the CDR3 is TGTGCCAGCAGCATCTTCAGGGGAGCGTCGACTAATGAAAAACTGTTTTTT.

CDR3 protein: CASSQETRYEQYF. DNA for the CDR3: TGCGCCAGCAGCCAAGAAACGAGATACGAGCAGTACTTC. The chain employs TRBV4-1 and TRBJ2-7, with D unresolved. This CDR3 comprises 13 residues. Germline CDR1 reads MGHRA; CDR2 reads YSYEKL. The V end was cut by 0 bases, the J end by 4 bases, with 7 bases between.

This chain links TRBV7-9 with TRBJ1-2; D is undetermined. Germline CDR1 is SEHNR and CDR2 is FQNEAQ (reference sequence). The CDR3 is 13 amino acids. V dropped 5 bases and J dropped 3 bases, with 10 bases sitting between them. The CDR3 region is CASSPDVDYGYTF. The DNA of the CDR3 is TGTGCCAGCAGCCCAGACGTTGACTATGGCTACACCTTC.

The V gene is TRBV29-1, the J gene TRBJ1-2, with 9 bases identical to TRBD1. CDR1 is SQVTM, CDR2 ANQGSEA, per germline. V trimming: 4 bases; J trimming: 7 bases; junction bases outside the gene matches: 13. CDR3 length: 15 amino acids. As DNA, the CDR3 is TGCAGCGTTGGAACAGGGGGCGCGGCTCTTGGTGGCTACACCTTC. This codes for CSVGTGGAALGGYTF.

The chain has TRBV7-2 and TRBJ2-2, with TRBD2 matching 9 bases. Germline V gene data show CDR1 as SGHTA and CDR2 as FQGNSA. The CDR3 has 14 residues. Trimming took 1 base from V and 13 from J; bases not matched to a gene: 7. Here the CDR3 reads CASSLVMAGGRLFF. The CDR3 region has the DNA TGTGCCAGCAGCTTAGTGATGGCGGGAGGGCGGCTGTTTTTT. The full variable domain, completed using reference TRBV7-2 and TRBJ2-2, is GAGVSQSPSNKVTEKGKDVELRCDPISGHTALYWYRQSLGQGLEFLIYFQGNSAPDKSGLPSDRFSAERTGGSVSTLTIQRTQQEDSAVYLCASSLVMAGGRLFFGEGSRLTVL.

This clonotype turned up a few times. This rearrangement joins TRBV4-3 to TRBJ1-6; TRBD1 is a possible D gene (6 bases). The CDR3 has 15 residues. V lost 1 base and J 9 bases, leaving 13 bases between the germline ends. Germline V gives CDR1 LGHNA, CDR2 YSLEER. The CDR3 DNA is TGCGCCAGCAGCCAAGGCGGGGGCAGGGGTTCACCCCTCCACTTT. Protein product: CASSQGGGRGSPLHF.

To note about this clonotype: One junction end disagrees with the germline gene, perhaps due to a read error. The gene calls are TRBV11-2 and TRBJ1-6; D not resolved. The CDR3 contains 12 residues. Germline assignment: CDR1 SGHAT and CDR2 FQNNGV. The CDR3 is CASSVRNSPLHF. In DNA, the CDR3 is TGCGCCAGCAGCGTCCGTAATTCACCCCTCCACTTT.

This clonotype was seen a handful of times. The genes are TRBV7-9 and TRBJ2-7; 7 bases are a match to TRBD1. Germline CDR1 is SEHNR and CDR2 is FQNEAQ (reference sequence). This CDR3 spans 15 amino acids. V gave up 1 base and J gave up 2 bases; unmatched junction bases: 5. The CDR3 sequence is CASSLVNRGTYEQYF. The CDR3 nucleotides are TGTGCCAGCAGCTTAGTCAACAGGGGAACCTACGAGCAGTACTTC.

This chain uses TRBV4-3 with TRBJ1-1; D possibly corresponds to TRBD1 (5 bases). The CDR3 totals 13 residues. Germline V gene data show CDR1 as LGHNA and CDR2 as YSLEER. With 1 base removed from V and 9 bases from J, the gap between germline ends came to 12 bases. CDR3 in DNA: TGCGCCAGCAGCCAAGTGTCCAGGGCCAAAGCTTTCTTT. It is translated as CASSQVSRAKAFF.

V gene TRBV6-5 combines with J gene TRBJ1-5; a weak D match, TRBD1 (5 bases). Germline V gene sequence: CDR1 MNHEY, CDR2 SVGAGI. The CDR3 spans 13 residues. V shed 4 bases and J shed 7 bases, with 11 bases lying between them. The CDR3 DNA sequence: TGTGCCAGCAGTTCAGGGATTCGGCAGCCCCAGCATTTT. This translates into CASSSGIRQPQHF.

This clonotype was seen a few times. This sequence joins TRBV10-3 and TRBJ2-5, with D possibly matching TRBD2 (5 bases). CDR1 is ENHRY and CDR2 is SYGVKD in the germline V gene. This CDR3 spans 13 amino acids. The V gene lost 6 bases and the J gene lost 3 bases, with 11 bases spanning the gap. CDR3 bases: TGTGCCATCAGCCAGGACTGGGAAGAGACCCAGTACTTC. It encodes CAISQDWEETQYF.

This clonotype was found a few times. The chain joins TRBV7-9 to TRBJ2-1; 7 nucleotides align to TRBD1. Trimming removed 7 bases from V and 4 bases from J; junction bases left unmatched: 10. The length of the CDR3 is 15 residues. Germline CDR1 and CDR2: SEHNR and FQNEAQ (reference sequence). CDR3 bases: TGTGCCAGCACCCTTGACAGGGTTTGGTACAATGAGCAGTTCTTC. This codes for CASTLDRVWYNEQFF.

The chain uses TRBV20-1 and TRBJ1-5; TRBD1 aligns across 8 bases. V lost 5 bases and J lost 3; bases outside the gene matches: 9. The CDR3 has 15 residues. Germline loops: CDR1 DFQATT, CDR2 SNEGSKA (reference sequence). The CDR3 region is CSAGRGDRYNQPQHF. As DNA, the CDR3 is TGCAGTGCTGGCCGGGGGGACAGGTACAATCAGCCCCAGCATTTT.

Concerning this clonotype itself: A junction end diverges from the germline sequence, so it may reflect a read error. The chain has TRBV12-3 or TRBV12-4 and TRBJ2-1, with no clear D. The CDR3 is 11 residues long. The CDR3 DNA is TGTGCCAACAGTTTAGTCAGTGAGCAGTTCTTC. Its translation: CANSLVSEQFF.

V gene TRBV28 combines with J gene TRBJ2-1, with 10 nucleotides matching TRBD1. The CDR3 is 16 residues long. The germline V gene encodes CDR1 MDHEN and CDR2 SYDVKM. Trimming cost V 6 bases and J 5 bases; bases outside gene matches: 10. CDR3 protein: CASRTRTGGRHNEQFF. DNA of the CDR3: TGTGCCAGCAGAACCCGGACAGGGGGGAGGCACAATGAGCAGTTCTTC.

This clonotype was observed a handful of times. The V gene is TRBV11-2, the J gene TRBJ2-1; 7 nucleotides agree with TRBD2. V lost 7 bases and J lost 14; bases outside the gene matches: 20. CDR3 length: 15 residues. Germline assignment: CDR1 SGHAT and CDR2 FQNNGV. CDR3 bases: TGTGCCAGCAACTCAGGGAGGGACGGCTCTAGCGCCAAGTTCTTC. Its translation is CASNSGRDGSSAKFF.

The rearrangement joins TRBV27 to TRBJ2-3; D could derive from TRBD1 or TRBD2 (5 bases each). Trimming removed 5 bases at V and 10 bases at J, with 13 bases between. The CDR3 has 12 residues. CDR1 is MNHEY and CDR2 is SMNVEV in the germline V gene (reference sequence). The CDR3 loop is CASSKIGTAQYF. The CDR3, as DNA: TGTGCCAGCAGTAAGATCGGGACCGCGCAGTATTTT.

This clonotype was seen ten or more times. The J gene is TRBJ2-1, the V gene TRBV5-1; 7 nucleotides agree with TRBD1. Germline loops: CDR1 SGHRS, CDR2 YFSETQ. The V gene end was trimmed by 1 base and the J gene end by 9 bases; junction bases not matched to a gene: 10. CDR3 length equals 15 residues. In nucleotides, the CDR3 is TGCGCCAGCAGCTTGTCGGGACCCGCAGGGGGTGAGCAGTTCTTC. Translated: CASSLSGPAGGEQFF.

The chain combines TRBV12-3 or TRBV12-4 with TRBJ1-6, with TRBD1 matching over 7 bases. V shed 5 bases and J 8 bases; nucleotides not matched to a gene: 6. The CDR3 spans 14 residues. The CDR3 coding sequence is TGTGCCAGCAGTGCCGGGACAGATCATTCACCCCTCCACTTT. The encoded protein is CASSAGTDHSPLHF.

The chain recombines TRBV7-2 with TRBJ2-7; D may be TRBD1 or TRBD2 (6 bases each). The CDR3 has 11 amino acids. Trimming cost V 10 bases and J 6 bases, with 13 bases left between them. Germline V gene data show CDR1 as SGHTA and CDR2 as FQGNSA. CDR3 amino acids: CANRGTIEQYF. CDR3 nucleotide sequence: TGTGCCAACCGGGGGACAATCGAGCAGTACTTC.

This clonotype was seen a handful of times. The rearrangement joins TRBV29-1 to TRBJ2-7; unclear D gene. The CDR3 loop spans 15 amino acids. Germline values: CDR1 SQVTM, CDR2 ANQGSEA. The V and J ends lost 6 bases and 2 bases respectively, with 20 bases between them. The DNA for the CDR3 is TGCAGCGTGACCGTTGCGGCTGACCGCCCCTACGAGCAGTACTTC. Its protein product is CSVTVAADRPYEQYF.